The 10 T cell receptor beta chains below come from one sample, sequenced in a study of blood T cells in healthy people across ages. The authors ran a second PCR of about 6 to 12 cycles using a sample-barcoded 5' primer and a J-beta primer mix. TCRdb recomputed calls from the 5' RACE reads with MiXCR, one row per CDR3 protein. Of hundreds of thousands of distinct CDR3 sequences in the sample, just over 55% are singletons; the top ten hold about a quarter. Sequencing was carried out using blood. Source of these receptors: a man aged 40-50 years in good health.

The chain links TRBV12-3 or TRBV12-4 to TRBJ2-3; no clear D. V gave up 3 bases and J gave up 2 bases, with 9 bases separating them. The CDR3 spans 14 residues. The CDR3 here is CASSFRRTTDTQYF. The CDR3 DNA reads as TGTGCCAGCAGTTTTAGAAGAACCACAGATACGCAGTATTTT.

The chain joins TRBV20-1 to TRBJ2-5; weak D call: TRBD1 (6 bases). The length of the CDR3 is 16 residues. Germline lookup yields CDR1 DFQATT and CDR2 SNEGSKA (reference sequence). V was cut by 0 bases and J by 2 bases, with 16 bases left in between. CDR3 sequence reads: CSARDIKQGHQETQYF. The CDR3 DNA follows: TGCAGTGCTAGAGATATAAAGCAGGGACATCAAGAGACCCAGTACTTC.

The V call is TRBV20-1, the J call TRBJ2-5, with a weak D call TRBD2 (6 bases). The CDR3 sequence is 15 residues long. From germline, CDR1 is DFQATT and CDR2 SNEGSKA (reference sequence). Trimming took off 0 bases at V and 2 bases at J, with 13 bases between the two ends. CDR3 protein: CSARDLGGNQETQYF. The CDR3 DNA follows: TGCAGTGCTAGAGATCTAGGCGGGAATCAAGAGACCCAGTACTTC.

CDR3 protein: CASLLNAGGSLTDTQYF. The CDR3 DNA sequence: TGCGCCAGCTTACTAAATGCGGGGGGCTCCCTCACAGATACGCAGTATTTT. The V and J genes are TRBV5-1 and TRBJ2-3, with 8 bases matching TRBD2. The germline V gene encodes CDR1 SGHRS and CDR2 YFSETQ. This CDR3 comprises 17 residues. Trimming removed 7 bases from V and 2 bases from J; junction bases left unmatched: 15.

The V and J genes are TRBV28 and TRBJ1-2, with a tentative D call TRBD1 (5 bases). Trimming pared 3 bases from V and 4 bases from J, leaving 15 bases between. Germline V gene lookup returns CDR1 MDHEN and CDR2 SYDVKM. This CDR3 contains 15 residues. This CDR3 is CASSFGGPTPYGYTF. The CDR3 nucleotides read TGTGCCAGCAGTTTTGGGGGACCCACTCCCTATGGCTACACCTTC.

The chain links TRBV7-2 to TRBJ2-1; TRBD2 is a possible D gene (6 bases). This CDR3 comprises 15 residues. Germline V gene data show CDR1 as SGHTA and CDR2 as FQGNSA. V lost 4 bases, J lost 9 bases, and 19 bases lay in between. The chain's CDR3 is CASSSGLWGVSEQFF. For the CDR3, the DNA is TGTGCCAGCAGCTCCGGACTCTGGGGGGTCAGTGAGCAGTTCTTC.

The chain joins TRBV7-2 to TRBJ1-2; 7 bases line up with TRBD1. Germline V gene lookup returns CDR1 SGHTA and CDR2 FQGNSA. V dropped 5 bases and J dropped 7; count of bases not matched to a gene: 13. CDR3 length: 15 residues. The CDR3 is CASSRDSEFRGGYTF. The CDR3 DNA follows: TGTGCCAGCAGCAGGGACAGCGAATTTAGGGGTGGCTACACCTTC.

V usage is TRBV14 and J usage is TRBJ2-1, with D possibly being TRBD1 (5 bases). The CDR3 extends over 14 amino acids. Germline lookup yields CDR1 SGHDN and CDR2 FVKESK. Trimming stripped 3 bases from V and 2 bases from J, with 8 bases between. CDR3: CASSQGLTYNEQFF. CDR3 nucleotides: TGTGCCAGCAGCCAGGGGCTCACCTACAATGAGCAGTTCTTC.

This chain connects TRBV20-1 to TRBJ2-6; 11 nucleotides align to TRBD2. Per germline, CDR1 DFQATT and CDR2 SNEGSKA (reference sequence). The CDR3 sequence is 17 residues long. This chain's CDR3 is CSASTSGIPSGANVLTF. CDR3 sequence (DNA): TGCAGCGCCTCGACTAGCGGGATTCCGTCTGGGGCCAACGTCCTGACTTTC.

The chain employs TRBV5-5 and TRBJ2-3, with 9 bases fitting TRBD2. CDR1 is SGHKS and CDR2 is YYEKEE in the germline V gene (reference sequence). Trimming at V came to 0 bases and at J to 2 bases, leaving 13 bases not matched to a gene. The CDR3 totals 19 residues. For the CDR3, the DNA is TGTGCCAGCAGCTTGGAGTTAGCGGGAGTCCCAAGTCCCACAGATACGCAGTATTTT. Translated: CASSLELAGVPSPTDTQYF.